One sample yielded the 18 T cell receptor beta chains listed below, sequenced in a study of naive and memory T cell subsets. Four PCR rounds used nested alpha and beta constant region primers plus the SP2 primer. TCRdb reprocessed the UMI-ligation and nested PCR reads via MiXCR and lists one record per CDR3 protein. The sample contains 20,000 to 25,000 distinct CDR3 sequences, roughly 6% of which appear only once. Sample treatment: skin biopsy from PPD injection site in Mantoux-positive individual. TCR cDNA received a 3' ligated oligonucleotide that carried a UMI. This sample comprised skin, obtained from a tuberculin skin test site. The receptor source for this set is an adult in good health.

Judged by abundance, this clonotype is medium-sized. V usage is TRBV7-9 and J usage is TRBJ2-1; perhaps TRBD2 as D (5 bases). Between the trimmed V and J ends, which lost 4 bases and 10 bases, there was a span of 17 bases. The CDR3 is made up of 14 amino acids. Germline CDR1 and CDR2: SEHNR and FQNEAQ (reference sequence). This CDR3 reads CASSSLDYLAEQFF. The CDR3, as DNA: TGTGCCAGCAGCTCGCTCGACTACCTCGCCGAGCAGTTCTTC.

The V call is TRBV11-2, the J call TRBJ2-3, with D unresolved. Germline V gene lookup returns CDR1 SGHAT and CDR2 FQNNGV. The germline V and J ends were trimmed by 1 base and 1 base, with 9 bases remaining between them. CDR3 length equals 15 residues. The CDR3 region is CASSLGIHGTDTQYF. Here the CDR3 DNA reads TGTGCCAGCAGCTTAGGCATACATGGCACAGATACGCAGTATTTT.

The chain employs TRBV9 and TRBJ2-7, with D unclear. Trimming took 4 bases from V and 1 from J, leaving 12 bases between them. The germline CDR1 and CDR2 sequences are SGDLS and YYNGEE. The CDR3 is 14 residues long. The CDR3 loop reads CASSTRTLSYEQYF. The CDR3 bases are TGTGCCAGCAGCACCCGAACCCTGTCCTACGAGCAGTACTTC.

This clonotype was detected many times. J is TRBJ2-1 and V is TRBV4-2; the D gene could be TRBD1 or TRBD2 (5 bases each). The V gene's germline CDR1 is LGHNA and CDR2 YNFKEQ. The ends were cut back, 1 base at V and 0 bases at J, with 10 bases in the middle. The CDR3 has 16 residues. In DNA form, the CDR3 reads TGTGCCAGCAGCCAAGTGGGGACGGCCTCCTACAATGAGCAGTTCTTC. It encodes CASSQVGTASYNEQFF.

This clonotype turned up a few times. This chain uses TRBV3-1 with TRBJ2-5, with TRBD2 matching 8 bases. V lost 6 bases, J lost 9 bases, and 3 bases stayed unmatched. CDR3 size: 11 residues. Germline lookup yields CDR1 LGHDT and CDR2 YNNKEL (reference sequence). The CDR3 bases are TGTGCCAGCAGGAACGGGGGGGCCCAGTACTTC. It codes for CASRNGGAQYF.

V gene TRBV9 combines with J gene TRBJ2-1; D gene uncertain. Germline CDR1 SGDLS, CDR2 YYNGEE. The V and J ends lost 0 bases and 3 bases respectively, with 10 bases between them. This CDR3 region has 15 residues. CDR3 nucleotides: TGTGCCAGCAGCGTAGGGCAGTTGTACTACAATGAGCAGTTCTTC. Its translation: CASSVGQLYYNEQFF.

The chain uses TRBV27 and TRBJ2-5; TRBD2 might be the D (7 bases). Trimming pared 1 base from V and 10 bases from J, leaving 16 bases between. Per the germline V gene, CDR1 is MNHEY and CDR2 is SMNVEV (reference sequence). This CDR3 is 14 amino acids long. The CDR3 reads CASSLWGGVLDQYF. As DNA, the CDR3 is TGTGCCAGCAGTTTATGGGGGGGCGTTTTGGACCAGTACTTC.

This clonotype came up a few times. This chain links TRBV5-5 with TRBJ2-4; a possible D gene is TRBD2 (5 bases). Deletions cut 1 base from V and 6 bases from J, with 14 bases between. The germline V gene encodes CDR1 SGHKS and CDR2 YYEKEE (reference sequence). The CDR3 length is 15 residues. CDR3 nucleotides: TGTGCCAGCAGCTTGAAGGAGGCGACTGTAAACATTCAGTACTTC. Its translation: CASSLKEATVNIQYF.

This clonotype was recorded at least ten times. V is TRBV6-6 and J is TRBJ2-1; 11 nucleotides match TRBD2. This CDR3 region has 16 residues. The J segment lost 3 bases and the V segment lost 4 bases, leaving 5 bases of the junction unmatched. CDR1 is MNHNY, CDR2 SVGAGI, per germline (reference sequence). The CDR3 loop reads CASSSIGTSGYNEQFF. The CDR3 DNA sequence: TGTGCCAGCAGTTCCATAGGGACTAGCGGCTACAATGAGCAGTTCTTC.

The rearrangement joins TRBV7-2 to TRBJ1-1, with TRBD1 matching 8 bases. Losses at the gene ends were 5 bases for V and 9 bases for J; bases not matched to a gene: 11. CDR3 length: 14 amino acids. Germline CDR1 reads SGHTA; CDR2 reads FQGNSA. CDR3 nucleotides: TGTGCCAGCAGCGCCGGCAGGGGGCCATTAAAAGCTTTCTTT. Translated: CASSAGRGPLKAFF.

V and J are TRBV5-6 and TRBJ1-2; D is unclear. This CDR3 region has 14 residues. V was pared by 0 bases and J by 4 bases, with 10 bases between. Looked up from germline, CDR1 is SGHDT and CDR2 is YYEEEE. The CDR3 region is CASSLGRSSYGYTF. The DNA of the CDR3 is TGTGCCAGCAGCTTGGGCAGGAGCAGCTATGGCTACACCTTC.

This clonotype was counted many times. The genes are TRBV7-8 and TRBJ2-1; perhaps TRBD2 as D (6 bases). The ends were cut back, 10 bases at V and 5 bases at J, with 21 bases in the middle. Germline loops: CDR1 SGHVS, CDR2 FQNEAQ. This CDR3 spans 15 amino acids. The CDR3 bases are TGTGCCACCGAACACTGGATAGCGGAAGACAATGAGCAGTTCTTC. It translates to CATEHWIAEDNEQFF.

On this clonotype: This may arise from a read error, as a much more abundant clone is one base away. The chain is built from TRBV11-2 and TRBJ2-5; a weak D match, TRBD2 (6 bases). The CDR3 is made up of 15 amino acids. CDR1 and CDR2 (germline): SGHAT, FQNNGV. For the CDR3, the DNA is TGTGCCAGCAGCTCCAAGTCGGAGTACCGGGAGACCCTGTACTTC. Protein sequence: CASSSKSEYRETLYF.

This clonotype was observed a handful of times. The final CDR3 position lacks the conserved phenylalanine or tryptophan, pointing to a likely read error. The chain carries TRBV7-9 and TRBJ1-4, with 7 bases that match TRBD1. The V and J ends lost 1 base and 3 bases, in that order; junction bases with no gene match: 5. Germline V gene lookup returns CDR1 SEHNR and CDR2 FQNEAQ (reference sequence). The CDR3 is 16 amino acids. In DNA, the CDR3 is TGTGCCAGCAGCTTAGTGGTCGGGACAGCTAATGAAAAACTGTTTTGT. Translating gives CASSLVVGTANEKLFC.

This clonotype showed up just a few times. The J gene is TRBJ1-6, the V gene TRBV15, with D possibly matching TRBD1 (6 bases). V was clipped by 1 base and J by 4 bases, with 14 bases between them. Germline V lookup: CDR1 LNHNV, CDR2 YYDKDF (reference sequence). The CDR3 runs to 17 residues. CDR3 sequence reads: CATSRARGRLYNSPLHF. CDR3 DNA sequence: TGTGCCACCAGCAGAGCTCGGGGGCGCCTATATAATTCACCCCTCCACTTT.

This clonotype was recorded at least ten times. The rearrangement joins TRBV20-1 to TRBJ2-1; maybe TRBD1 (6 bases). Germline V CDR1 and CDR2: DFQATT, SNEGSKA (reference sequence). The V gene lost 3 bases and the J gene lost 7 bases, with 13 bases spanning the gap. The CDR3 has 13 amino acids. This CDR3 is CSASKQGMNEQFF. In DNA, the CDR3 is TGCAGTGCTAGCAAACAGGGTATGAATGAGCAGTTCTTC.

The table lists this clonotype with many counts. CDR3 sequence (DNA): TGTGCCAGCAGCTCCAGACCGAGCTCCTACGAGCAGTACTTC. The encoded protein is CASSSRPSSYEQYF. The chain has TRBV7-9 and TRBJ2-7; D gene ambiguous. CDR1 and CDR2 from the germline V gene are SEHNR and FQNEAQ (reference sequence). V was shortened by 4 bases and J by 0 bases, with 10 bases between the two germline ends. The CDR3 is 14 residues long. The whole variable domain, filled in from reference TRBV7-9 and TRBJ2-7, reads DTGVSQNPRHKITKRGQNVTFRCDPISEHNRLYWYRQTLGQGPEFLTYFQNEAQLEKSRLLSDRFSAERPKGSFSTLEIQRTEQGDSAMYLCASSSRPSSYEQYFGPGTRLTVT.

Ten or more counts support this clonotype. The chain has TRBV12-5 and TRBJ1-1; 9 nucleotides agree with TRBD1. J gave up 3 bases and V 9 bases, and 5 bases lay outside the gene matches. This CDR3 contains 13 residues. From germline, CDR1 is LGHNT and CDR2 FRNRAP. CDR3 in amino acids: CARARDRDTEAFF. The DNA of the CDR3 is TGTGCTAGGGCGAGGGACAGGGACACTGAAGCTTTCTTT. The variable domain in full, completed from reference TRBV12-5 and TRBJ1-1, reads DARVTQTPRHKVTEMGQEVTMRCQPILGHNTVFWYRQTMMQGLELLAYFRNRAPLDDSGMPKDRFSAEMPDATLATLKIQPSEPRDSAVYFCARARDRDTEAFFGQGTRLTVV.